The T cell receptor (beta chain) under discussion was sequenced for a study of blood T cell repertoires in COVID-19. Study as a whole: PBMCs, B-cell-depleted T cells, or T cells provided the cDNA or gDNA that made up the material.

Generated by immunoSEQ multiplex PCR, the TCRdb table keeps only in-frame clones and is missing some. Here the sample spans about 420,000 clones, around nine tenths being singletons. Germline V gives CDR1 LGHNT, CDR2 FRNRAP. With 7 bases clipped from V and 2 bases from J, the junction kept 14 bases outside the gene matches. The CDR3 has 16 amino acids. The J gene is TRBJ2-7, the V gene TRBV12-5; 7 bases line up with TRBD2. The sequence was obtained from a man aged 18 to 29 with COVID-19, enrolled during active disease. Source material: peripheral blood. The CDR3 DNA is TGTGCTAGTGCTCTAGGCGGGAGCGGAACCCCCTACGAGCAGTACTTC. This sequence encodes CASALGGSGTPYEQYF.